Listed here are 11 T cell receptor beta chains from one sample, sequenced in a study of blood T cell repertoires in COVID-19. Profiling relied on immunoSEQ multiplex PCR, and the TCRdb table lists in-frame clones only, not all of them. The sample lists tens of thousands of clones, around 90% occurring once. The sample consisted of peripheral blood. These receptor sequences come from a woman between 45 and 65 years old with active or convalescent COVID-19.

The V call is TRBV5-1, the J call TRBJ2-5; 7 nucleotides agree with TRBD2. V lost 5 bases to trimming and J lost 2 bases; unmatched junction nucleotides: 6. The CDR3 has 14 amino acids. From germline, CDR1 is SGHRS and CDR2 YFSETQ. The chain's CDR3 is CASSRGEGQETQYF. The CDR3 bases are TGCGCCAGCAGTCGGGGGGAAGGACAAGAGACCCAGTACTTC.

The chain is built from TRBV7-9 and TRBJ2-7; 12 nucleotides line up with TRBD2. Germline CDR1 is SEHNR and CDR2 is FQNEAQ (reference sequence). V lost 5 bases to trimming and J lost 0 bases; unmatched junction nucleotides: 5. This CDR3 has 16 amino acids. The CDR3 DNA reads TGTGCCAGCAGCGGAGGACTAGCGGGGAGCTCCTACGAGCAGTACTTC. Translation gives CASSGGLAGSSYEQYF.

This chain's CDR3 is CAWSRKTGSNTEAFF. In nucleotides, the CDR3 is TGTGCCTGGAGTCGGAAGACAGGGTCGAACACTGAAGCTTTCTTT. The chain joins TRBV30 to TRBJ1-1, with 7 bases lining up with TRBD1. Germline V gives CDR1 GTSNPN, CDR2 SVGIG (reference sequence). V shed 2 bases, J shed 1 base, and the junction held 7 bases outside the gene matches. The CDR3 sequence is 15 residues long.

V usage is TRBV5-4 and J usage is TRBJ1-4; D perhaps matches TRBD1 (5 bases). Trimming removed 0 bases from V and 7 bases from J, with 10 bases in between. The CDR3 length is 14 residues. Germline V gene data show CDR1 as SGHNT and CDR2 as YYREEE (reference sequence). The CDR3 region is CASSLGRVGEKLFF. Here the CDR3 DNA reads TGTGCCAGCAGCTTGGGCAGGGTGGGTGAAAAACTGTTTTTT. The full variable domain, in which reference TRBV5-4 and TRBJ1-4 provide the parts outside the CDR3, is ETGVTQSPTHLIKTRGQQVTLRCSSQSGHNTVSWYQQALGQGPQFIFQYYREEENGRGNFPPRFSGLQFPNYSSELNVNALELDDSALYLCASSLGRVGEKLFFGSGTQLSVL.

This chain connects TRBV27 to TRBJ2-3, with D uncertain. Germline CDR1 reads MNHEY; CDR2 reads SMNVEV (reference sequence). Trimming cost V 5 bases and J 2 bases, with 5 bases left between them. CDR3 length: 12 residues. The CDR3 bases are TGTGCCAGCAGTCCTTTCACAGATACGCAGTATTTT. Encoded protein: CASSPFTDTQYF.

The CDR3 sequence: CASSERIGGSTEAFF. Here the CDR3 DNA reads TGTGCCAGCAGTGAGAGAATTGGAGGGAGCACTGAAGCTTTCTTT. The gene calls are TRBV6-1 and TRBJ1-1; D not certain. CDR3 length: 15 residues. Per germline, CDR1 MNHNS and CDR2 SASEGT. The ends were cut back, 3 bases at V and 4 bases at J, with 15 bases in the middle.

The chain joins TRBV5-6 to TRBJ2-5, with D unresolved. The CDR3 sequence is 13 residues long. Germline CDR1 and CDR2: SGHDT and YYEEEE. V lost 2 bases, J lost 1 base, and 6 bases lay in between. The CDR3: CASSLQSQETQYF. CDR3 in DNA: TGTGCCAGCAGCTTACAGTCCCAAGAGACCCAGTACTTC.

J is TRBJ1-1 and V is TRBV3-1 (or the pseudogene TRBV3-2), with 9 bases matching TRBD1. The CDR3 spans 16 residues. V was pared by 2 bases and J by 0 bases, with 4 bases of the junction left unmatched. Germline V CDR1 and CDR2: LGHDT, YNNKEL (reference sequence). The CDR3 loop is CASSQNRGLLNTEAFF. The CDR3, as DNA: TGTGCCAGCAGCCAAAACAGGGGGCTGTTGAACACTGAAGCTTTCTTT.

The rearrangement joins TRBV5-4 to TRBJ2-7; possibly TRBD1 for D (7 bases). Germline CDR1 SGHNT, CDR2 YYREEE (reference sequence). V was trimmed by 4 bases and J by 2 bases, leaving 10 bases between them. This CDR3 has 13 residues. The CDR3 reads CASSPRGAYEQYF. The CDR3 DNA sequence: TGTGCCAGCAGCCCCAGGGGGGCCTACGAGCAGTACTTC.

V gene TRBV19 combines with J gene TRBJ2-5, with D tentatively TRBD1 (6 bases). CDR1 is LNHDA and CDR2 is SQIVND in the germline V gene (reference sequence). Trimming took 0 bases from V and 1 from J, leaving 9 bases between them. The CDR3 extends over 15 amino acids. CDR3 sequence (DNA): TGTGCCAGTAGTATAGAGGGGGCCCGCCAAGAGACCCAGTACTTC. As protein: CASSIEGARQETQYF. Supplemented by reference TRBV19 and TRBJ2-5, the full variable domain reads DGGITQSPKYLFRKEGQNVTLSCEQNLNHDAMYWYRQDPGQGLRLIYYSQIVNDFQKGDIAEGYSVSREKKESFPLTVTSAQKNPTAFYLCASSIEGARQETQYFGPGTRLLVL.

V is TRBV27 and J is TRBJ2-1; the D gene is possibly TRBD1 (6 bases). The CDR3 runs to 15 residues. Trimming shortened V by 3 bases and J by 6 bases, and 15 bases separated the two germline ends. Germline CDR1 and CDR2: MNHEY and SMNVEV (reference sequence). The DNA for the CDR3 is TGTGCCAGCAGTTTCGGACAGTACCCCCCCAATGAGCAGTTCTTC. This sequence encodes CASSFGQYPPNEQFF.